The subject of this entry is one T cell receptor beta chain. This clone is a singleton in its sample. Its antigen is unknown. Nothing much larger sits one base from this clone, and base qualities are not available. Using the deep immunoSEQ assay, TCR CDR3 regions were amplified from genomic DNA by multiplex PCR. Genomic DNA extracted from each cell subset was distributed evenly over all wells of several immunoSEQ 96-well plates, and each plate served as one replicate. For sorted subsets, around 0.2 ug genomic DNA, equal to tens of thousands of T cell genomes, was loaded into each replicate PCR. Purified libraries were measured with a Qubit 3.0 fluorometer, size-checked on a Bioanalyzer 2100, and measured again with the KAPA Library Quantification kit. Every immunoSEQ 96-well plate was sequenced on a dedicated single-read 150-cycle Illumina NextSeq 550 flow cell. From the authors' description of their analysis: Because the immunoSEQ output held only junctional sequences and lacked quality scores, the filtering could not match the filtering applied to full-length reads. Sequences were annotated with PyIR, a Python wrapper for IgBLAST v1.9, using IMGT germline references to assign V/J genes and CDR3. Any read was removed if the V/J assignment was weak (E-value above 1e-6), the CDR3 was missing, or the read contained stop codons, out-of-frame junctions, or ambiguous translated residues. V3J clonotypes were defined as sequences sharing the same inferred V gene, J gene, and CDR3 amino acid sequence. The percentage overlap between two repertoires was calculated by dividing the number of shared unique clonotypes by the size of the smaller repertoire. RTK rarefaction, the Chao1 estimator, and Recon v2.1 estimates of unobserved clonotypes were used to assess repertoire richness. Generation probabilities were computed with OLGA for all TCRbeta clonotypes obtained by the gDNA method from four donors. What TCRdb holds here is the immuneACCESS table cut down to in-frame rearrangements. Part of the clones is not present; checked against another copy, under half of the missing clones reflect an unresolved V gene, and the others are unexplained. The DNA was the basis for D and trimming; V, J and clone size are from that table. The sample table contains over a million clones; only one count was recorded for approximately 96% of them. Of the sample, roughly 1.2% falls within the top ten clones.

Donors were healthy HIV-negative adults with no recently reported acute infections or vaccinations. All donors were Caucasian adults living in Nashville, Tennessee, USA. CD4+ T cells were enriched by magnetic negative selection, after which naive cells were positively selected on CD45RA and the negative fraction was taken as the memory subset. Blood was collected by leukapheresis, and PBMCs were isolated by Ficoll-Histopaque density gradient centrifugation and then cryopreserved in liquid nitrogen vapor phase. Purity and quantity of every magnetically sorted T cell population were checked by analytical flow cytometry. Each sorted fraction had its genomic DNA isolated and then quantified by UV absorbance on a Nanodrop 2000c. The CDR3 spans 17 residues, from the cysteine through the phenylalanine. Only the CDR3 part of the read is kept: 51 bases, read in frame from the first base. The germline V gene supplies CDR1 SGHTA and CDR2 FQGTGA. At the junction V is shortened by 6 bases and J by 0 bases, with 15 bases in between.

This entry comes from a study of shared clonotypes between healthy human individuals (dated by TCRdb to 2018 to 2021). About the study as a whole: The cohort comprised two women and a few men aged 18 to 49 years. For each donor, CD4 naive and CD4 memory were each run on three plates, CD8 naive on two plates, and CD8 memory on one plate. Blood TCR repertoires of a handful of healthy adults were deeply sequenced to estimate repertoire size and the extent of clonotype sharing between individuals. Libraries were prepared and TCR repertoires were sequenced by different laboratories using diverse techniques, in order to increase sequencing depth and limit assay-specific biases. Each donor's leukapheresis produced roughly between roughly 0.85 and 9 billion PBMCs. Study-level results and caveats: Based on pairwise subsampling, the degree of clonotype sharing among donors was expected to be affected by sequencing depth. Sampling was restricted to blood, and TCR repertoires in tissues likely differ from the TCR repertoires found in blood. Sharing across four donors was observed for 4.5% to 6.5% of naive CD4, 3.5% of naive CD8, 2% to 2.5% of memory CD4, and around 0.4% of memory CD8 clonotypes. Because the study included only a small number of donors, the genetic and exposure-history diversity represented was limited. Naive subsets generally had larger estimated clonotype richness than memory subsets did. Clonotypes shared by all four sorted-subset donors showed higher generation probabilities than non-shared clonotypes. Incomplete sequencing was indicated by rarefaction of sorted-subset datasets, despite the large sequencing depth.

Here the chain combines TRBV7-3 and TRBJ2-6, with the D call perhaps TRBD1 or TRBD2, as 5 bases match in each case. The sequencing sample was made of naive CD4+ T cells sorted from blood. Read against the paper, the sample's cell subset or site label means: CD45RA+ positively selected. The sequence came from a man between 25 and 39 years old in good health. The DNA sequence is given as TGTGCCAGCAGTTTCCCCGGGGCCTCCTCTGGGGCCAACGTCCTGACTTTC. Its product reads: CASSFPGASSGANVLTF.